This T cell receptor beta chain was identified in a study of blood T cell repertoires in COVID-19. CDR3 size: 13 residues. Germline assignment: CDR1 LNHDA and CDR2 SQIVND (reference sequence). Trimming cost V 5 bases and J 3 bases; bases outside gene matches: 3. Enrolment of Seattle patients took place during active infection, and they were followed longitudinally. In regard to this clone: The same CDR3 is also encoded by other DNA sequences in this sample.

Clones were read by immunoSEQ multiplex PCR, and TCRdb kept only the in-frame ones, dropping some. The sample contains 300,000 to 400,000 clones, about 90% of which appear only once. The chain is built from TRBV19 and TRBJ1-1, with 7 bases matching TRBD1. The sequenced material came from peripheral blood. This TCR was sampled from a woman in her thirties with COVID-19, enrolled during active disease. CDR3 region: CASSSTGDTEAFF. The CDR3 DNA follows: TGTGCCAGTAGTTCTACAGGGGACACTGAAGCTTTCTTT.